Here is one TCR delta chain with its context. Its antigen target is currently unknown. With only one base between it and a far larger clone, this is likely a read error. Preparation of the library involved 5' RACE. The RNeasy Micro Kit was used to extract RNA from around 9,600 sorted cells per sample. Libraries were prepared using template-switch reverse transcription and then PCR amplification of the CDR3gamma and CDR3delta regions. Sequencing of the amplicons was done on an Illumina MiSeq with the V2 300 kit, which yielded 150 bp paired-end reads. The authors' pipeline ran thus. FastQC version 0.11.8 was used to check read quality. Reads were aligned to GenBank TRG or TRD reference genes with MiXCR version 3.0.3 to construct CDR3 sequences. Apart from TRDD assembly using 3 rather than 5 consecutive nucleotides, MiXCR was run with default parameters. Repertoire analyses, including normalized Shannon-Wiener diversity, clonotype tracking and multidimensional scaling, used VDJtools version 1.2.1 with default settings. Out-of-frame CDR3 sequences and those containing stop codons were excluded from analysis. TCRdb recomputed clones from the public reads with CATT; identical DNA rows were then combined. These V and J calls originate from TCRdb's pipeline instead of the authors' own analysis. Present in this sample are approximately 390 delta-chain clones, approximately 54% of which were seen just once. The leading ten clones occupy roughly 60% of the sample.

Sample treatment or condition, as interpreted from the label and publication: AbnobaViscum Pini, a non-fermented European mistletoe (Viscum album, pine host) extract drug, around 910 ug/mL. Following expansion, live CD3+ TCRgammadelta+ Vgamma9+ Vdelta2+ T cells were FACS-sorted using a FACS Aria III. PBMC were exposed to around 920 ug/mL AbnobaViscum P for one day and then washed three times before expansion. Cultures were expanded over around 13 days, and IL-2 was replenished every 3 to 4 days. Following the one-day stimulant pulse, cells were washed three times and were subsequently cultured in medium containing around 100 U/mL IL-2. Peripheral blood mononuclear cells were isolated by Lymphoprep gradient centrifugation and cryopreserved in liquid nitrogen before culture. The sample comes from a study of in vitro expanded adult blood gammadelta T cells (dated by TCRdb to 2020 to 2021). Some background on the complete study: Among T cells, the purity of sorted Vgamma9Vdelta2 cells was between 94.4% and 100%. A few subjects were included in the TCR repertoire analysis. Each donor's cells were separately stimulated with HMBPP, zoledronate or AbnobaViscum P, and TRG and TRD CDR3 repertoires were sequenced for every condition. The study compared the TCR repertoire of Vgamma9Vdelta2 T cells expanded in vitro with a mistletoe-extract drug against those expanded with HMBPP or zoledronate.

Beyond this particular receptor, the publication reports: Most of the top TRGV9 CDR3 clonotypes were public, as they were shared across donors and across all three stimulation conditions. Every repertoire came from in vitro expanded cultures of healthy donor cells rather than from mistletoe-treated patients. CDR3 length, diversity and J usage of AbnobaViscum P-expanded Vgamma9Vdelta2 repertoires were found to be similar to those of HMBPP- and zoledronate-expanded repertoires, which suggested a polyclonal response. The TRDV2 repertoire shared between treatments was private to each donor, and multidimensional scaling grouped TRD repertoires by subject rather than by stimulant.

V is cut back by 0 bases and J by 0 bases, with 16 bases in the junction unmatched. Its CDR3 holds 20 amino acids, cysteine through phenylalanine. CDR3 DNA is the only sequence kept; it has 60 bases, read in frame from the first base. CDR1 and CDR2 were assigned from the germline V gene as GEAIGNYY and EKD. The TCR comes from an adult in good health. Recombination joined TRDV2 with TRDJ1, and TRDD3 aligns with 9 junction nucleotides. The sample consisted of gamma-delta T cells from peripheral blood expanded in culture, taken from an in vitro culture stimulated with Abnoba P. The CDR3 loop reads CACDTVQTTGGTTYTDKLIF. DNA sequence: TGTGCCTGTGACACCGTCCAGACTACTGGGGGAACTACCTACACCGATAAACTCATCTTT.